This TCR beta chain stems from a study of blood T cells in healthy people across ages (dated by TCRdb to about 2015). Background on the whole study: In model experiments, template switching captured about one uniquely barcoded TCR beta cDNA molecule for every two T cells. Age-related changes in TCR beta repertoire diversity were measured in the study by deep sequencing normalized with unique cDNA molecular identifiers. To avoid experimental bias, donors of different ages were randomly spread across the sequencing lanes. Four age groups were formed from the donors: young (average about 15 years), middle-aged (just under 40), aged (62) and long-lived (roughly 88). Using the same blood draw, the study looked at two additional independent replicas of 1 million unique cDNA reads for two donors, one aged 18 to 29 and the other aged 80 or older.

The research as a whole found: Because the CMV infection status of the donors was unknown, age-related changes in expanded clonotypes may potentially have been confounded. A strong correlation was found between observed TCR beta diversity and the percentage of naive T cells measured by flow cytometry. Observed TCR beta diversity per million T cells fell roughly linearly with age, and a significant reduction was already apparent by age around 40. Total diversity estimates from one million sequenced T cells were considered lower bounds and underestimates. Bulk unsorted PBMC profiling prevented conclusive comparison of naive and antigen-experienced compartments. Compared with the aged group, the long-lived group had more naive CD4+ T cells, fewer expanded clones and increased TCR diversity, a pattern suggesting age selection.

The donors were about 40 Caucasian individuals from Russia, aged roughly 6 to 100 years, who were systemically healthy. Each donor gave 8.5 to 10 milliliters of peripheral blood, collected into EDTA-treated Vacutainer tubes. Ficoll-Paque density-gradient centrifugation was used to isolate PBMCs, with at least 7 million per sample. Total RNA, at least 5 micrograms per sample, was extracted from PBMCs with Trizol reagent. For every donor, flow cytometry on a PBMC aliquot measured the percentage of naive CD45RAhigh/CD27high T cells. On this clonotype itself: Its specific antigen is unknown. Qualities for individual bases were not recorded, and no much larger clone is one base off.

Including the terminal cysteine and phenylalanine, the CDR3 comprises 16 residues. The only DNA kept is the CDR3, 48 bases in frame from the first base. The junction carries 17 bases between V and J, which are trimmed by 4 bases and 2 bases respectively. The germline V gene gives CDR1 as SGDLS and CDR2 as YYNGEE. Libraries were built with 5' RACE. Data came from an Illumina HiSeq 2500. The second PCR ran for roughly 7 to 12 cycles and used a J-beta primer mix along with a sample-barcoded 5' primer. A unique molecular identifier was introduced onto each TCR beta cDNA molecule by a template-switch 5' adaptor carrying 12 random nucleotides. Each sample yielded at least 2.5 million CDR3-containing paired-end reads. First-strand cDNA synthesis was performed from all RNA using the Mint cDNA synthesis kit, with priming by a TRBC-specific oligonucleotide. Following uracil-DNA glycosylase treatment, a first 18-cycle PCR with universal primers M1SS and BC2_uni_R was performed on all cDNA. In the paper's pipeline: For normalization, 1 million high-quality reads, each with a distinct molecular identifier, were randomly selected from each sample. Reads sharing molecular identifiers were discarded rather than binned into consensus sequences. CDR3 identification, clonotype clustering and error correction used MiTCR with a Q25 quality threshold and the strictest error-elimination algorithm. A nonparametric unseen species model using Euler transformation provided a lower-bound estimate of total TCR beta diversity. TCRdb ran its own pipeline on the public reads, namely fastp trimming at Q25 and MiXCR clone calling, and kept in-frame beta chains. Rows are unified per CDR3 protein, each entry keeping the most common DNA and genes. These V and J calls are TCRdb output, not the study's own analysis. This sample comprises about 2 million distinct CDR3 sequences, around half of them detected only once. The ten most abundant clones make up around 2.1% of the sample.

What was sequenced was blood. The chain was built from TRBV9 and TRBJ2-3; confidence is insufficient to name the D gene. The receptor was derived from a middle-aged woman in good health. The nucleotide sequence reads TGTGCCAGCAGCCTAGGGTTGCTGGGGTTCACAGATACGCAGTATTTT. This sequence encodes CASSLGLLGFTDTQYF.